Given below is one TCR beta chain in context. This sample is drawn from a study of blood T cell repertoires in COVID-19. Study-level background: In each case, the material was cDNA or gDNA derived from T cells, B-cell-depleted T cells, or PBMCs.

In the original analysis: Estimated nucleated cell counts came from reference gene primer amplification. Generated by immunoSEQ multiplex PCR, the TCRdb table keeps only in-frame clones and is missing some. D and trimming were read from the DNA, whereas the V and J calls and clone size are those reported in that table. Here the sample spans some 150,000 clones, approximately 89% being singletons. The CDR3 loop spans 16 amino acids. Trimming left V 1 base short and J 7 bases short, with 16 bases between. Germline-derived CDR1 and CDR2 are KGHSH and LQKENI. This receptor was identified in a human donor in a cohort sampled during active COVID-19. This chain connects TRBV18 to TRBJ1-4; D is unclear. The sequenced material came from peripheral blood. The CDR3 loop reads CASSPQRTQESEKLFF. Here the CDR3 DNA reads TGTGCCAGCTCACCACAACGAACCCAAGAGAGTGAAAAACTGTTTTTT.